These 18 T cell receptor beta chains originate from one sample sequenced in a study of T cells in Graves' hyperthyroidism and ophthalmopathy (dated by TCRdb to about 2019). Library prep was done by multiplex PCR. The sequencer was an Illumina HiSeq 2000. The TCR beta CDR3 regions were amplified from RNA transcripts. The TCR CDR3 was subjected to a first round of RT-PCR using the HTBI primer set and the Qiagen OneStep RT-PCR kit. TCRdb reworked the public reads: Q25 trimming with fastp, MiXCR clone assembly, productive beta chains retained. Identical CDR3 proteins give one entry, which carries the most common genes and DNA. The sample yields 380,000 or so distinct CDR3 sequences; roughly 14% were counted once. The top ten constitute less than 25% of the sample. The sequenced material came from blood. Every receptor here comes from a man between 25 and 39 years old with Graves' hyperthyroidism that later progressed to Graves' ophthalmopathy.

The table lists this clonotype with many counts. The rearrangement links TRBV19 to TRBJ1-1; D may be TRBD1 (5 bases). The V end was cut by 6 bases, the J end by 0 bases, with 14 bases between. The CDR3 length is 15 residues. The germline V gene encodes CDR1 LNHDA and CDR2 SQIVND (reference sequence). The CDR3 is CASSNKRGMNTEAFF. For the CDR3, the DNA is TGTGCCAGTAGCAACAAAAGGGGAATGAACACTGAAGCTTTCTTT.

This clonotype was found many times. V gene TRBV12-3 or TRBV12-4 combines with J gene TRBJ2-7, with D perhaps TRBD1 (6 bases). This CDR3 region has 15 residues. V gave up 1 base and J gave up 0 bases, with 10 bases separating them. Written as DNA, the CDR3 is TGTGCCAGCAGTTTAGACCAGGGGAGCTCCTACGAGCAGTACTTC. Protein: CASSLDQGSSYEQYF.

The sample holds a few counts of this clonotype. The chain uses TRBV5-4 and TRBJ2-1; 10 bases agree with TRBD1. V gave up 0 bases and J gave up 4 bases; unmatched junction bases: 1. Germline V gene lookup returns CDR1 SGHNT and CDR2 YYREEE (reference sequence). There are 15 residues in the CDR3. The CDR3 protein is CASSLGGQGYNEQFF. CDR3 bases: TGTGCCAGCAGCTTGGGGGGACAGGGGTACAATGAGCAGTTCTTC.

The chain couples TRBV2 to TRBJ2-5, with D possibly being TRBD1 (6 bases). Per germline, CDR1 SNHLY and CDR2 FYNNEI. The CDR3 has 14 amino acids. V was pared by 6 bases and J by 1 base, with 12 bases between. CDR3 in amino acids: CASSVDRFQETQYF. The CDR3 nucleotides are TGTGCCAGCAGCGTCGACAGGTTCCAAGAGACCCAGTACTTC.

Ten or more counts support this clonotype. This chain connects TRBV3-1 to TRBJ2-3; possibly TRBD2 for D (6 bases). This CDR3 has 15 residues. Trimming removed 3 bases from V and 1 base from J, with 11 bases in between. Germline loops: CDR1 LGHDT, CDR2 YNNKEL (reference sequence). The CDR3 bases are TGTGCCAGCAGCCACGGACTACGGGGCACAGATACGCAGTATTTT. It codes for CASSHGLRGTDTQYF.

This clonotype was seen more than once but under ten times. This sequence joins TRBV18 and TRBJ2-5, with 7 nucleotides matching TRBD1. The CDR3 has 16 amino acids. The V gene's germline CDR1 is KGHSH and CDR2 LQKENI. V was clipped by 8 bases and J by 5 bases; unmatched bases: 17. The CDR3 loop reads CASQDTTQGVRETQYF. The CDR3 region has the DNA TGTGCCAGCCAAGACACCACCCAGGGGGTACGGGAGACCCAGTACTTC.

This clonotype was observed many times. The rearrangement uses TRBV6-1 and TRBJ2-7; possible D gene TRBD1, 6 bases. This CDR3 region has 12 residues. The germline gives CDR1 MNHNS, CDR2 SASEGT. The V gene lost 6 bases and the J gene lost 6 bases, with 12 bases spanning the gap. CDR3: CASSQGGSEQYF. The CDR3 DNA reads as TGTGCCAGCAGCCAAGGGGGATCCGAGCAGTACTTC.

The chain links TRBV5-6 to TRBJ2-3; D is possibly TRBD2 (6 bases). V shed 5 bases and J shed 5 bases, with 15 bases lying between them. The CDR3 is made up of 14 amino acids. From germline, CDR1 is SGHDT and CDR2 YYEEEE. CDR3 loop: CASSPPVGGDTQYF. As DNA, the CDR3 is TGTGCCAGCAGTCCCCCGGTCGGGGGAGATACGCAGTATTTT.

Ten or more counts support this clonotype. This chain connects TRBV5-5 to TRBJ2-5; D unresolved. This CDR3 is built from 12 residues. Germline assignment: CDR1 SGHKS and CDR2 YYEKEE (reference sequence). The V gene lost 0 bases and the J gene lost 6 bases, with 6 bases spanning the gap. CDR3 bases: TGTGCCAGCAGCTTGGGGGCCAAGACCCAGTACTTC. Amino acid sequence: CASSLGAKTQYF.

In this sample, this clonotype turned up many times. V gene TRBV7-9 combines with J gene TRBJ2-7, with D possibly called TRBD1 or TRBD2 (6 bases each). In germline, CDR1 is SEHNR, CDR2 FQNEAQ (reference sequence). CDR3 length: 17 residues. The ends were cut back, 5 bases at V and 0 bases at J, with 20 bases in the middle. CDR3 in amino acids: CASSRGSLGGFSYEQYF. For the CDR3, the DNA is TGTGCCAGCAGCAGGGGGAGCCTTGGAGGGTTCTCCTACGAGCAGTACTTC.

In the case of this clonotype: A read error may produce the germline difference seen at one junction end. The rearrangement uses TRBV19 and TRBJ2-5; D ambiguous. CDR3 length: 11 amino acids. Germline V gene data show CDR1 as LNHDA and CDR2 as SQIVND (reference sequence). The CDR3 sequence is CASGVSEIQYF. In DNA, the CDR3 is TGTGCCAGTGGCGTTTCGGAGATCCAGTACTTC.

The sample holds many counts of this clonotype. This chain joins TRBV6-2 or TRBV6-3 and TRBJ1-1, with TRBD1 as a possible D gene (6 bases). Germline CDR1 and CDR2: MNHEY and SVGEGT. Trimming took off 5 bases at V and 3 bases at J, with 13 bases between the two ends. The CDR3 spans 14 residues. The CDR3 reads CASSPRGGDTEAFF. The CDR3 nucleotides are TGTGCCAGCAGTCCCCGAGGGGGGGACACTGAAGCTTTCTTT.

Ten or more counts support this clonotype. The rearrangement links TRBV5-8 to TRBJ1-1; no definite D call. The CDR3 extends over 15 amino acids. The germline V and J ends were trimmed by 4 bases and 0 bases, with 13 bases remaining between them. In germline, CDR1 is SGHTS, CDR2 YDEGEE. CDR3: CASSKGLGMNTEAFF. The DNA of the CDR3 is TGTGCCAGCAGCAAAGGACTGGGGATGAACACTGAAGCTTTCTTT.

This clonotype was found many times. J is TRBJ1-1 and V is TRBV15; a possible D gene is TRBD1 (5 bases). Germline V gene sequence: CDR1 LNHNV, CDR2 YYDKDF (reference sequence). The CDR3 loop spans 18 amino acids. Between the trimmed V and J ends, which lost 1 base and 4 bases, there was a span of 22 bases. The DNA of the CDR3 is TGTGCCACCAGCAGAGCTCAGAGTTGGCAGGGATTAAGCACTGAAGCTTTCTTT. The encoded protein is CATSRAQSWQGLSTEAFF.

This clonotype was found many times. V usage is TRBV12-3 or TRBV12-4 and J usage is TRBJ1-5, with D possibly matching TRBD1 (6 bases). CDR3 length equals 15 residues. V was shortened by 5 bases and J by 0 bases, with 11 bases between the two germline ends. The CDR3 protein is CASSMDSNSNQPQHF. In nucleotides, the CDR3 is TGTGCCAGCAGTATGGACAGTAATAGCAATCAGCCCCAGCATTTT.

This clonotype was observed a handful of times. The rearrangement uses TRBV5-4 and TRBJ1-4; D possibly corresponds to TRBD1 (6 bases). Deletions cut 0 bases from V and 6 bases from J, with 9 bases between. The germline CDR1 and CDR2 sequences are SGHNT and YYREEE (reference sequence). The CDR3 is made up of 14 amino acids. The CDR3: CASSLASGDEKLFF. The CDR3 bases are TGTGCCAGCAGCTTGGCCTCAGGGGATGAAAAACTGTTTTTT.

This clonotype came up a few times. V gene TRBV3-1 combines with J gene TRBJ2-7; perhaps TRBD1 as D (6 bases). CDR1 is LGHDT, CDR2 YNNKEL, per germline (reference sequence). Deletions cut 0 bases from V and 6 bases from J, with 18 bases between. The CDR3 covers 16 residues. The chain's CDR3 is CASSQDRRSRGAEQYF. CDR3 bases: TGTGCCAGCAGCCAAGATCGGCGGTCCAGGGGAGCCGAGCAGTACTTC.

With respect to this clonotype: A much larger clone differs from this one at a single base, so this may be a read error. This chain links TRBV28 with TRBJ2-5; TRBD1 matches at 9 bases. Trimming removed 3 bases from V and 9 bases from J; junction bases left unmatched: 5. CDR3 size: 13 residues. CDR1 is MDHEN, CDR2 SYDVKM, per germline. In DNA form, the CDR3 reads TGTGCCAGCAGTTTGGGACAGGGCTCGTCCCAGTACTTC. This translates into CASSLGQGSSQYF. Full variable domain (remainder filled in from reference TRBV28 and TRBJ2-5): DVKVTQSSRYLVKRTGEKVFLECVQDMDHENMFWYRQDPGLGLRLIYFSYDVKMKEKGDIPEGYSVSREKKERFSLILESASTNQTSMYLCASSLGQGSSQYFGPGTRLLVL.